This T cell receptor (beta chain) originates from a study of OX40 agonist ivuxolimab in advanced cancers. General observations from the study: Clonal expansion in partial responders at 0.1-3.0 mg/kg ranked among the lowest.

Blood draws occurred at baseline, cycle 4 day 1, and cycle 7 day 1. Profiling relied on immunoSEQ multiplex PCR, and the TCRdb table lists in-frame clones only, not all of them. The data hold about 18,000 clones, with 80% to 90% observed a single time. V lost 5 bases to trimming and J lost 0 bases, with 11 bases between them. The CDR3 consists of 15 residues. Looked up from germline, CDR1 is SGHRS and CDR2 is YFSETQ. About this clone itself: The antigen is unknown. This same CDR3 is encoded by further DNA sequences in the sample.

The sample was CD4+ or CD8+ T cells sorted from blood, taken in a trial of the OX40 agonist ivuxolimab. The receptor comes from an adult with an advanced solid tumor such as melanoma, head and neck, liver or kidney cancer. This chain links TRBV5-1 with TRBJ2-2, with no clear D. The CDR3 sequence: CASSSGQTNTGELFF. The CDR3 bases are TGCGCCAGCAGTTCCGGGCAGACGAACACCGGGGAGCTGTTTTTT. Looking up the rest from reference TRBV5-1 and TRBJ2-2 gives the full variable domain: KAGVTQTPRYLIKTRGQQVTLSCSPISGHRSVSWYQQTPGQGLQFLFEYFSETQRNKGNFPGRFSGRQFSNSRSEMNVSTLELGDSALYLCASSSGQTNTGELFFGEGSRLTVL.